The 29 T cell receptor beta chains listed next were all sequenced from one sample in a study of cytomegalovirus exposure and HLA in healthy donors. PCR amplification relied on 60 Vbeta primers (plus 13 Jbeta primers). Using immunoSEQ multiplex PCR, the repertoire was profiled, and TCRdb retains in-frame clones only, with some absent. The sample has 150,000 to 200,000 clones; over 70% are singletons. The sample consisted of PBMCs. The source is a woman aged 25-40 years in good health and CMV-seropositive.

V gene TRBV5-4 combines with J gene TRBJ1-3, with D possibly TRBD1 on 6 matching bases. The V gene's germline CDR1 is SGHNT and CDR2 YYREEE (reference sequence). This CDR3 has 14 amino acids. V was cut by 2 bases and J by 4 bases, with 10 bases left in between. CDR3 sequence (DNA): TGTGCCAGCAGCTTACAGGGATACGGAAACACCATATATTTT. This translates into CASSLQGYGNTIYF. Looking up the rest from reference TRBV5-4 and TRBJ1-3 gives the full variable domain: ETGVTQSPTHLIKTRGQQVTLRCSSQSGHNTVSWYQQALGQGPQFIFQYYREEENGRGNFPPRFSGLQFPNYSSELNVNALELDDSALYLCASSLQGYGNTIYFGEGSWLTVV.

The chain joins TRBV19 to TRBJ1-5; D not resolved. The CDR3 has 15 residues. The V gene's germline CDR1 is LNHDA and CDR2 SQIVND (reference sequence). Trimming left V 2 bases short and J 3 bases short, with 11 bases between. The CDR3 coding sequence is TGTGCCAGTAGTATAATCCCAGATTTCAATCAGCCCCAGCATTTT. This encodes CASSIIPDFNQPQHF. The full variable domain, with the rest looked up from reference TRBV19 and TRBJ1-5, is DGGITQSPKYLFRKEGQNVTLSCEQNLNHDAMYWYRQDPGQGLRLIYYSQIVNDFQKGDIAEGYSVSREKKESFPLTVTSAQKNPTAFYLCASSIIPDFNQPQHFGDGTRLSIL.

The chain recombines TRBV5-1 with TRBJ1-1; 7 positions match TRBD1. The germline gives CDR1 SGHRS, CDR2 YFSETQ. The length of the CDR3 is 16 residues. Unmatched junction bases numbered 13, after V lost 4 bases and J lost 4 bases. CDR3 amino acids: CASSPEPGQSATEAFF. CDR3 DNA: TGCGCCAGCAGCCCAGAACCGGGACAGAGTGCCACTGAAGCTTTCTTT.

The V and J genes are TRBV7-8 and TRBJ2-3, with a tentative D call TRBD2 (6 bases). This CDR3 has 17 residues. Germline V gives CDR1 SGHVS, CDR2 FQNEAQ. The germline V and J ends were trimmed by 5 bases and 1 base, with 19 bases remaining between them. CDR3 nucleotides: TGTGCCAGCAGCCGGATATCTACTAGCTATGGCACAGATACGCAGTATTTT. Amino acids: CASSRISTSYGTDTQYF.

A few counts support this clone. The identical CDR3 is also encoded by other nucleotide sequences in the sample. The genes are TRBV20-1 and TRBJ2-7; D gene unclear. This CDR3 comprises 11 residues. V was cut by 0 bases and J by 4 bases, with 4 bases left in between. Germline CDR1 is DFQATT and CDR2 is SNEGSKA (reference sequence). This CDR3 reads CSARDIYEQYF. The CDR3 bases are TGCAGTGCTAGAGACATTTACGAGCAGTACTTC.

This sequence joins TRBV6-1 and TRBJ2-7; possible D gene TRBD2, 6 bases. Trimming took off 9 bases at V and 1 base at J, with 10 bases between the two ends. In germline, CDR1 is MNHNS, CDR2 SASEGT. The length of the CDR3 is 12 residues. The chain's CDR3 is CASLAFSYEQYF. The CDR3, as DNA: TGTGCCAGTCTAGCGTTTTCCTACGAGCAGTACTTC.

This chain links TRBV6-1 with TRBJ2-1; 10 nucleotides agree with TRBD2. Per the germline V gene, CDR1 is MNHNS and CDR2 is SASEGT. The CDR3 spans 15 residues. V was clipped by 9 bases and J by 5 bases; unmatched bases: 10. CDR3 residues: CASKGLAALNNEQFF. The DNA of the CDR3 is TGTGCCAGTAAAGGACTAGCGGCCTTAAACAATGAGCAGTTCTTC.

The rearrangement joins TRBV21-1 to TRBJ2-1; the table calls TRBD2, which could not be checked here. TRBV21-1 is described as a pseudogene. The CDR3 sequence is 15 residues long. The CDR3 sequence: CASSKGRNTTNEQFF. CDR3 nucleotide sequence: TGTGCCAGCAGCAAAGGGAGAAACACCACCAATGAGCAGTTCTTC.

This chain joins TRBV4-3 and TRBJ2-1, with 8 bases identical to TRBD1. V was clipped by 2 bases and J by 7 bases; unmatched bases: 4. The CDR3 length is 14 residues. CDR1 is LGHNA and CDR2 is YSLEER in the germline V gene. The CDR3 region has the DNA TGCGCCAGCAGCCAACCCGACAGGGGAAATGAGCAGTTCTTC. It yields the protein CASSQPDRGNEQFF.

The chain uses TRBV11-2 and TRBJ2-1; 8 nucleotides align to TRBD2. From germline, CDR1 is SGHAT and CDR2 FQNNGV. Losses at the gene ends were 2 bases for V and 7 bases for J; bases not matched to a gene: 13. The CDR3 loop spans 17 amino acids. The CDR3 bases are TGTGCCAGCAGCTTATCTCTAGCTGGACGGGGGGGGAATGAGCAGTTCTTC. Translated, it gives CASSLSLAGRGGNEQFF.

The J gene is TRBJ2-3, the V gene TRBV4-1, with TRBD2 identical over 12 bases. With 0 bases clipped from V and 2 bases from J, the junction kept 6 bases outside the gene matches. Germline V gene data show CDR1 as MGHRA and CDR2 as YSYEKL. The CDR3 is 18 residues long. The CDR3 nucleotides are TGCGCCAGCAGCCAAGAACTAGCGGGAGGTCGGTTCACAGATACGCAGTATTTT. It encodes CASSQELAGGRFTDTQYF.

Notes on this clone: The germline gene is not matched at one end of the junction; a read error may be the cause. V is TRBV5-4 and J is TRBJ2-1; TRBD2 matches 7 bases. The germline V gene has CDR1 SGHNT and CDR2 YYREEE (reference sequence). CDR3 length equals 15 residues. Written as DNA, the CDR3 is TGTGCCAGCGGCTTCTGGGCGGGAGCGGGCAATGAGCAGTTCTTC. Encoded protein: CASGFWAGAGNEQFF. Using reference TRBV5-4 and TRBJ2-1 for the parts outside the CDR3, the full variable domain is ETGVTQSPTHLIKTRGQQVTLRCSSQSGHNTVSWYQQALGQGPQFIFQYYREEENGRGNFPPRFSGLQFPNYSSELNVNALELDDSALYLCASGFWAGAGNEQFFGPGTRLTVL.

The chain recombines TRBV5-1 with TRBJ2-7, with TRBD2 identical over 11 bases. The CDR3 extends over 15 amino acids. CDR1 and CDR2 (germline): SGHRS, YFSETQ. V was pared by 2 bases and J by 5 bases, with 6 bases of the junction left unmatched. CDR3 nucleotides: TGCGCCAGCAGCTTTAGCGGGGGGGAATTCGACGAGCAGTACTTC. Its translation: CASSFSGGEFDEQYF.

This clone was detected only a few times. This sequence joins TRBV6-1 and TRBJ2-7; possible D gene TRBD1, 6 bases. Germline V lookup: CDR1 MNHNS, CDR2 SASEGT. V was cut by 0 bases and J by 7 bases, with 13 bases left in between. This CDR3 has 14 residues. CDR3 nucleotide sequence: TGTGCCAGCAGTGAAGCGGCTACAGGGTGGGAGCAGTACTTC. Residues: CASSEAATGWEQYF.

This rearrangement joins TRBV19 to TRBJ2-7; D call uncertain. This CDR3 is 13 amino acids long. Trimming removed 2 bases from V and 3 bases from J, with 8 bases in between. Germline V CDR1 and CDR2: LNHDA, SQIVND (reference sequence). CDR3 bases: TGTGCCAGTAGTATACAGTCTAGCTACGAGCAGTACTTC. Its protein product is CASSIQSSYEQYF.

The chain links TRBV5-8 to TRBJ1-5; no reliable D call. CDR3 length: 12 residues. Germline loops: CDR1 SGHTS, CDR2 YDEGEE. Trimming removed 2 bases from V and 3 bases from J, with 3 bases in between. As DNA, the CDR3 is TGTGCCAGCAGCTTCATCAATCAGCCCCAGCATTTT. It is translated as CASSFINQPQHF.

A few counts support this clone. The chain combines TRBV5-4 with TRBJ2-1; 9 positions match TRBD2. The CDR3 is 16 residues long. J was trimmed by 2 bases and V by 5 bases; bases with no gene match: 8. Germline lookup yields CDR1 SGHNT and CDR2 YYREEE (reference sequence). In nucleotides, the CDR3 is TGTGCCAGCAGGTCCAGCGGGGGGAGGGCCTACAATGAGCAGTTCTTC. Its translation: CASRSSGGRAYNEQFF.

The chain links TRBV19 to TRBJ1-2; the match to TRBD1 covers 7 bases. The V gene's germline CDR1 is LNHDA and CDR2 SQIVND (reference sequence). The CDR3 loop spans 15 amino acids. Trimming at V came to 3 bases and at J to 7 bases, leaving 11 bases not matched to a gene. Here the CDR3 DNA reads TGTGCCAGTAGTATCGAGGGGGCAGGGCTGGCTGGCTACACCTTC. It is translated as CASSIEGAGLAGYTF.

This sequence joins TRBV27 and TRBJ2-6, with a weak D call TRBD2 (6 bases). The CDR3 totals 15 residues. The germline V gene has CDR1 MNHEY and CDR2 SMNVEV (reference sequence). Trimming took 4 bases from V and 4 from J, leaving 11 bases between them. CDR3 bases: TGTGCCAGCAGTTCCAGGGACTTGGGGGCCAACGTCCTGACTTTC. It codes for CASSSRDLGANVLTF.

The chain links TRBV30 to TRBJ1-2, with D unresolved. Trimming left V 1 base short and J 5 bases short, with 11 bases between. CDR3 length equals 13 residues. Germline V CDR1 and CDR2: GTSNPN, SVGIG (reference sequence). CDR3 DNA: TGTGCCTGGAGTGCTGGACTTCCTTATGGCTACACCTTC. This sequence encodes CAWSAGLPYGYTF.

The chain has TRBV2 and TRBJ1-2; the match to TRBD1 covers 7 bases. Germline V gene sequence: CDR1 SNHLY, CDR2 FYNNEI. The CDR3 loop spans 15 amino acids. Trimming removed 4 bases from V and 7 bases from J; junction bases left unmatched: 12. The chain's CDR3 is CASSVLQGRSGGYTF. The CDR3 region has the DNA TGTGCCAGCAGTGTCCTACAGGGGCGATCCGGTGGCTACACCTTC.

The chain joins TRBV27 to TRBJ2-1; D may be TRBD2 (5 bases). Trimming removed 4 bases from V and 4 bases from J, with 8 bases in between. Germline V gene sequence: CDR1 MNHEY, CDR2 SMNVEV (reference sequence). There are 13 residues in the CDR3. The CDR3 bases are TGTGCCAGCAGTTCGACTACTTACAATGAGCAGTTCTTC. It encodes CASSSTTYNEQFF.

This sequence joins TRBV13 and TRBJ2-1; perhaps TRBD1 as D (6 bases). V was trimmed by 0 bases and J by 4 bases, leaving 10 bases between them. The CDR3 is made up of 15 amino acids. Germline CDR1 is PRHDT and CDR2 is FYEKMQ (reference sequence). The CDR3 nucleotides are TGTGCCAGCAGCTTAGGTCAGGGGTCTTACAATGAGCAGTTCTTC. It encodes CASSLGQGSYNEQFF. The whole variable domain, remainder taken from reference TRBV13 and TRBJ2-1, is AAGVIQSPRHLIKEKRETATLKCYPIPRHDTVYWYQQGPGQDPQFLISFYEKMQSDKGSIPDRFSAQQFSDYHSELNMSSLELGDSALYFCASSLGQGSYNEQFFGPGTRLTVL.

This clone was counted a single time. This rearrangement joins TRBV28 to TRBJ2-2, with D possibly TRBD2 on 5 matching bases. Trimming shortened V by 2 bases and J by 4 bases, and 11 bases separated the two germline ends. The CDR3 is made up of 15 amino acids. The germline gives CDR1 MDHEN, CDR2 SYDVKM. CDR3 protein: CASSLMRRATGELFF. CDR3 DNA sequence: TGTGCCAGCAGTTTAATGAGGCGGGCCACCGGGGAGCTGTTTTTT.

This chain connects TRBV4-3 to TRBJ2-7; perhaps TRBD1 as D (6 bases). The V gene's germline CDR1 is LGHNA and CDR2 YSLEER. CDR3 length: 13 residues. V was trimmed by 5 bases and J by 3 bases, leaving 11 bases between them. CDR3 DNA sequence: TGCGCCAGCAGCGCAGAACAGGGCTACGAGCAGTACTTC. Protein sequence: CASSAEQGYEQYF.

This clone has a handful of counts. The V and J genes are TRBV7-7 and TRBJ1-2, with 10 nucleotides matching TRBD1. V dropped 1 base and J dropped 2; count of bases not matched to a gene: 7. Germline CDR1 reads SSHAT; CDR2 reads FNYEAQ (reference sequence). The CDR3 covers 17 residues. CDR3 bases: TGTGCCAGCAGCTTAGGAGAGGACAGGGGGGAAAACTATGGCTACACCTTC. Protein product: CASSLGEDRGENYGYTF.

This CDR3 is CASRRQGDSYEQYF. The CDR3 DNA follows: TGTGCCAGCCGAAGACAGGGGGACTCCTACGAGCAGTACTTC. The chain combines TRBV2 with TRBJ2-7, with TRBD1 matching over 9 bases. CDR3 length: 14 amino acids. From germline, CDR1 is SNHLY and CDR2 FYNNEI. The junction had 5 bases not matched to a gene; V was cut back by 8 bases and J by 0 bases. Full variable domain (remainder filled in from reference TRBV2 and TRBJ2-7): EPEVTQTPSHQVTQMGQEVILRCVPISNHLYFYWYRQILGQKVEFLVSFYNNEISEKSEIFDDQFSVERPDGSNFTLKIRSTKLEDSAMYFCASRRQGDSYEQYFGPGTRLTVT.

The chain joins TRBV9 to TRBJ2-7; TRBD1 is a possible D gene (5 bases). CDR3 length: 13 amino acids. V lost 2 bases and J 6 bases, leaving 12 bases between the germline ends. The germline gives CDR1 SGDLS, CDR2 YYNGEE. CDR3 sequence reads: CASSVDSGPEQYF. CDR3 DNA: TGTGCCAGCAGCGTTGATTCAGGGCCCGAGCAGTACTTC.

This clone was counted a few times. This chain joins TRBV25-1 and TRBJ2-7; D remains ambiguous. The CDR3 has 13 amino acids. Germline CDR1 reads MGHDK; CDR2 reads SYGVNS. V lost 6 bases and J lost 0, with 9 bases in between. The DNA for the CDR3 is TGTGCCAGCAGGGCAACAACCTCCTACGAGCAGTACTTC. This translates into CASRATTSYEQYF.